Listed here are 8 T cell receptor beta chains from one sample, sequenced in a study of CD8+CD57+ T cells in acquired aplastic anemia. Investigators profiled TCR beta VDJ and CDR3 from genomic DNA template. TCRdb reprocessed the reads via MiXCR and lists one record per CDR3 protein. The sample lists over 150,000 distinct CDR3 sequences; roughly half were seen once. The sample consisted of sorted CD4+, CD8+, or CD8+CD57+ T cells (not recorded which) from PBMCs. These receptors were collected from a human donor in good health, serving as a control.

In regard to this clonotype: No conserved phenylalanine or tryptophan ends this CDR3, so it is likely a read error. The chain employs TRBV7-9 and TRBJ1-1; the match to TRBD1 covers 7 bases. The germline V gene encodes CDR1 SEHNR and CDR2 FQNEAQ (reference sequence). Trimming took 4 bases from V and 5 from J; bases not matched to a gene: 4. CDR3 length: 13 residues. Here the CDR3 DNA reads TGTGCCAGCAGCTCTGGCAGGGGGACTGAAGCTTTCCTT. Its translation is CASSSGRGTEAFL.

This clonotype has ten or more counts. This chain joins TRBV13 and TRBJ1-1; the D is unclear. The V end lost 9 bases, the J end lost 0 bases, and 11 bases lay between the germline ends. The germline V gene has CDR1 PRHDT and CDR2 FYEKMQ (reference sequence). The CDR3 extends over 13 amino acids. In DNA, the CDR3 is TGTGCCAGTCGTAGCGGGGTGAACACTGAAGCTTTCTTT. It specifies CASRSGVNTEAFF.

This clonotype has at least ten counts. CDR3 residues: CASSQGVAGTPAWETQYF. In DNA, the CDR3 is TGTGCCAGCAGCCAAGGAGTCGCCGGGACACCAGCCTGGGAGACCCAGTACTTC. The V and J genes are TRBV14 and TRBJ2-5; a possible D gene is TRBD1 (6 bases). Between the trimmed V and J ends, which lost 1 base and 5 bases, there was a span of 23 bases. Germline values: CDR1 SGHDN, CDR2 FVKESK. The CDR3 totals 18 residues.

This clonotype was seen a handful of times. This chain joins TRBV2 and TRBJ1-2; 8 bases are shared with TRBD1. Trimming cost V 3 bases and J 6 bases; bases outside gene matches: 9. The CDR3 is 15 residues long. Germline V gene data show CDR1 as SNHLY and CDR2 as FYNNEI. The CDR3 loop reads CASSEQGAIVNGYTF. The CDR3 region has the DNA TGTGCCAGCAGTGAGCAGGGGGCGATAGTAAATGGCTACACCTTC.

This clonotype came up many times. The rearrangement joins TRBV4-2 to TRBJ2-7; 8 bases map to TRBD2. The length of the CDR3 is 15 residues. The germline V gene has CDR1 LGHNA and CDR2 YNFKEQ. V was pared by 1 base and J by 4 bases, with 6 bases of the junction left unmatched. The CDR3 nucleotides read TGTGCCAGCAGCCAAGTTCTGCTAGCGGGTTACGAGCAGTACTTC. The encoded protein is CASSQVLLAGYEQYF.

The rearrangement links TRBV10-3 to TRBJ1-4; possible D gene TRBD1, 5 bases. The CDR3 length is 15 residues. The germline CDR1 and CDR2 sequences are ENHRY and SYGVKD. V was trimmed by 6 bases and J by 6 bases, leaving 17 bases between them. CDR3 coding DNA: TGTGCCATCAGCCCCGGGATGGGAGGGGATGAAAAACTGTTTTTT. This translates into CAISPGMGGDEKLFF.

The chain carries TRBV19 and TRBJ1-5; the D gene is possibly TRBD1 (5 bases). The CDR3 loop spans 13 amino acids. In germline, CDR1 is LNHDA, CDR2 SQIVND (reference sequence). V gave up 3 bases and J gave up 4 bases, with 7 bases separating them. The CDR3 DNA reads as TGTGCCAGTAGTATCTGGACAAATCAGCCCCAGCATTTT. This encodes CASSIWTNQPQHF.

Many counts were recorded for this clonotype. This chain uses TRBV3-1 with TRBJ2-5; D is perhaps TRBD2 (7 bases). The V end was cut by 1 base, the J end by 5 bases, with 11 bases between. Germline V gene data show CDR1 as LGHDT and CDR2 as YNNKEL (reference sequence). There are 14 residues in the CDR3. The CDR3 DNA is TGTGCCAGCAGCCAAGTGGGGGGGGCGGAGACCCAGTACTTC. It codes for CASSQVGGAETQYF.